A selection of T cell receptor beta chains follows, all from one sample in a study of healthy donors' naive CD4 and CD8 T cells. TCRdb independently ran MiXCR on the reads; one entry per CDR3 protein. The data show approximately 180,000 distinct CDR3 sequences, 65% to 80% seen once. The sample comprised naive CD4+ and CD8+ T cells sorted from blood, pooled from several donors. The receptors originated from a pool of human donors in good health; the sample pools cells from several healthy donors. The CDR3 runs from the conserved cysteine through the conserved F or W. D genes are given only for firm matches. Part of the rows lack a size; the others show once, few, many or a class for expanded clones.

j_gene: TRBJ2-5
d_gene: -
abundance: -
v_gene: TRBV18
CDR3nt: TGTGCCAGCTCACTTACTAAGGACCGCCGGGGCCAGTACTTC
CDR3aa: CASSLTKDRRGQYF

j_gene: TRBJ1-1
d_gene: -
abundance: -
v_gene: TRBV6-5
CDR3nt: TGTGCCAGCAGTCACAGCAGGGCCCCGAACACTGAAGCTTTCTTT
CDR3aa: CASSHSRAPNTEAFF

j_gene: TRBJ2-7
d_gene: TRBD2
abundance: -
v_gene: TRBV6-5
CDR3nt: TGTGCCAGCAGTTACTACGATAGCGGGAACGAGCAGTACTTC
CDR3aa: CASSYYDSGNEQYF

j_gene: TRBJ2-3
d_gene: -
abundance: -
v_gene: TRBV19
CDR3nt: TGTGCCAGTAGTATGGGATCAGATACGCAGTATTTT
CDR3aa: CASSMGSDTQYF

j_gene: TRBJ1-1
d_gene: -
abundance: -
v_gene: TRBV29-1
CDR3nt: TGCAGCGTTGAGGGGGCGGAGGAGCACACTGAAGCTTTCTTT
CDR3aa: CSVEGAEEHTEAFF

j_gene: TRBJ1-2
d_gene: -
abundance: -
v_gene: TRBV27
CDR3nt: TGTGCCAGCAGTTCCCGACAGATTTCAAGCTATGGCTACACCTTC
CDR3aa: CASSSRQISSYGYTF

j_gene: TRBJ2-1
d_gene: TRBD2
abundance: -
v_gene: TRBV4-3
CDR3nt: TGCGCCAGCAGCCCTCGACTAGCGGGGTCCGTCAATGAGCAGTTCTTC
CDR3aa: CASSPRLAGSVNEQFF

j_gene: TRBJ2-3
d_gene: -
abundance: few
v_gene: TRBV29-1
CDR3nt: TGCAGCGTTGAAAAGGAACACACAGATACGCAGTATTTT
CDR3aa: CSVEKEHTDTQYF

j_gene: TRBJ2-7
d_gene: -
abundance: -
v_gene: TRBV20-1
CDR3nt: TGCAGTGCTAGAAGGCCTGGAGGTGCGGTCTCCGAGCAGTACTTC
CDR3aa: CSARRPGGAVSEQYF

j_gene: TRBJ1-4
d_gene: TRBD1
abundance: -
v_gene: TRBV5-5
CDR3nt: TGTGCCAGCAGCTTGGACACCGGGACAGGGGGCGCGTACAGTGAAAAACTGTTTTTT
CDR3aa: CASSLDTGTGGAYSEKLFF

j_gene: TRBJ2-1
d_gene: -
abundance: -
v_gene: TRBV5-4
CDR3nt: TGTGCCAGCAGCCAGGACACCCTTTCCAATGAGCAGTTCTTC
CDR3aa: CASSQDTLSNEQFF

j_gene: TRBJ2-1
d_gene: -
abundance: -
v_gene: TRBV15
CDR3nt: TGTGCGACAGTACAAAGAGTCGCAGCAGCCCTCCCGCTATTCTTC
CDR3aa: CATVQRVAAALPLFF

j_gene: TRBJ2-7
d_gene: -
abundance: -
v_gene: TRBV6-5
CDR3nt: TGTGCCAGCAGTTACTCGGGGCAGGGTTGGAGCGAGCAGTACTTC
CDR3aa: CASSYSGQGWSEQYF

j_gene: TRBJ1-2
d_gene: -
abundance: -
v_gene: TRBV29-1
CDR3nt: TGCAGCGTTGAAAGCCGTTTCTATGGCTACACCTTC
CDR3aa: CSVESRFYGYTF

j_gene: TRBJ1-1
d_gene: -
abundance: -
v_gene: TRBV29-1
CDR3nt: TGCAGCGTTGTGGAGAATTTAGGCACTGAAGCTTTCTTT
CDR3aa: CSVVENLGTEAFF

j_gene: TRBJ1-2
d_gene: -
abundance: -
v_gene: TRBV6-5
CDR3nt: TGTGCCAGCAGTTACATCGGGGGAGGCTACACCTTC
CDR3aa: CASSYIGGGYTF

j_gene: TRBJ2-3
d_gene: -
abundance: -
v_gene: TRBV7-9
CDR3nt: TGTGCCAGCAGCTTAAGAGACCCTAGTGGGCCCACAGATACGCAGTATTTT
CDR3aa: CASSLRDPSGPTDTQYF

j_gene: TRBJ2-7
d_gene: TRBD2
abundance: few
v_gene: TRBV29-1
CDR3nt: TGCAGCGTTTGGACTAGCGGGAGTTCCTCCTACGAGCAGTACTTC
CDR3aa: CSVWTSGSSSYEQYF

j_gene: TRBJ1-6
d_gene: TRBD1
abundance: -
v_gene: TRBV30
CDR3nt: TGTGCCTGGGAACCCCGGACAGGGTATAATTCACCCCTCCACTTT
CDR3aa: CAWEPRTGYNSPLHF

j_gene: TRBJ2-7
d_gene: -
abundance: -
v_gene: TRBV5-1
CDR3nt: TGCGCCAGCAGCTTGACAGGGGAGGGGAACGAGCAGTACTTC
CDR3aa: CASSLTGEGNEQYF

j_gene: TRBJ2-7
d_gene: TRBD2
abundance: few
v_gene: TRBV29-1
CDR3nt: TGCAGCGTTCGGACTAGCGGGAGCTACGAGCAGTACTTC
CDR3aa: CSVRTSGSYEQYF

j_gene: TRBJ1-1
d_gene: -
abundance: -
v_gene: TRBV20-1
CDR3nt: TGCAGTGCTAGAAGAGGAGGGGGTAACACTGAAGCTTTCTTT
CDR3aa: CSARRGGGNTEAFF

j_gene: TRBJ1-2
d_gene: TRBD1
abundance: -
v_gene: TRBV6-5
CDR3nt: TGTGCCAGCAGTTACAGCACGGGACAGTTTTATGGCTACACCTTC
CDR3aa: CASSYSTGQFYGYTF

j_gene: TRBJ2-7
d_gene: -
abundance: -
v_gene: TRBV7-8
CDR3nt: TGTGCCAGCAGCTTTTCGGGGAGCTCCTACGAGCAGTACTTC
CDR3aa: CASSFSGSSYEQYF

j_gene: TRBJ1-2
d_gene: TRBD1
abundance: -
v_gene: TRBV5-4
CDR3nt: TGTGCCAGCAGCTCCCCTGGACAGGGGGCCCACTATGGCTACACCTTC
CDR3aa: CASSSPGQGAHYGYTF

j_gene: TRBJ2-3
d_gene: TRBD2
abundance: few
v_gene: TRBV29-1
CDR3nt: TGCAGCGATGGCAGGACTAGCGAGGATACGCAGTATTTT
CDR3aa: CSDGRTSEDTQYF

j_gene: TRBJ2-1
d_gene: TRBD1
abundance: -
v_gene: TRBV29-1
CDR3nt: TGCAGCGTGAGGGACAGGGGACGGTACAATGAGCAGTTCTTC
CDR3aa: CSVRDRGRYNEQFF

j_gene: TRBJ1-2
d_gene: TRBD1
abundance: -
v_gene: TRBV19
CDR3nt: TGTGCCAGTAGCGGACAGGGGTTTATCTATGGCTACACCTTC
CDR3aa: CASSGQGFIYGYTF

j_gene: TRBJ2-7
d_gene: -
abundance: few
v_gene: TRBV7-8
CDR3nt: TGTGCCAGCAGCATGGGACTTAACCCCGACGAGCAGTACTTC
CDR3aa: CASSMGLNPDEQYF

j_gene: TRBJ1-2
d_gene: -
abundance: -
v_gene: TRBV11-3
CDR3nt: TGTGCCAGCAGCTTGGCCTTAGGTGTAAGTGGCTACACCTTC
CDR3aa: CASSLALGVSGYTF

j_gene: TRBJ2-5
d_gene: TRBD1
abundance: -
v_gene: TRBV5-1
CDR3nt: TGCGCCAGCAGCTTGCTGGGACAGGGGATGGGAGAGACCCAGTACTTC
CDR3aa: CASSLLGQGMGETQYF

j_gene: TRBJ1-3
d_gene: -
abundance: -
v_gene: TRBV30
CDR3nt: TGTGCCTGGAGTGTACCAAGGTTCTCTGGAAACACCATATATTTT
CDR3aa: CAWSVPRFSGNTIYF

j_gene: TRBJ2-1
d_gene: -
abundance: medium-sized
v_gene: TRBV29-1
CDR3nt: TGCAGCGCCAGACGCAGGGGCTCCTACAATGAGCAGTTCTTC
CDR3aa: CSARRRGSYNEQFF

j_gene: TRBJ2-7
d_gene: TRBD1
abundance: -
v_gene: TRBV27
CDR3nt: TGTGCCAGCAGTTTATCCCCCGGGACAGGGAACAACGAGCAGTACTTC
CDR3aa: CASSLSPGTGNNEQYF

j_gene: TRBJ2-7
d_gene: TRBD2
abundance: -
v_gene: TRBV6-5
CDR3nt: TGTGCCAGCAGCCCCGGGAGGGCGAGCGGACGCTACGAGCAGTACTTC
CDR3aa: CASSPGRASGRYEQYF

j_gene: TRBJ2-1
d_gene: TRBD2
abundance: few
v_gene: TRBV29-1
CDR3nt: TGCAGCGTCGCGCGGACTAGCGGGAGAATTGGTGAGCAGTTCTTC
CDR3aa: CSVARTSGRIGEQFF

j_gene: TRBJ1-2
d_gene: TRBD1
abundance: -
v_gene: TRBV7-8
CDR3nt: TGTGCCAGCAGGGCCGGGACAGGGAGATATGGCTACACCTTC
CDR3aa: CASRAGTGRYGYTF

j_gene: TRBJ2-1
d_gene: -
abundance: -
v_gene: TRBV19
CDR3nt: TGTGCCAGTAGTACATCAGGGGAGCAGTTCTTC
CDR3aa: CASSTSGEQFF

j_gene: TRBJ1-6
d_gene: TRBD1
abundance: once
v_gene: TRBV20-1
CDR3nt: TGCAGTGCTAGAGAGGACGGACAGGGGAATTCACCCCTCCACTTT
CDR3aa: CSAREDGQGNSPLHF

j_gene: TRBJ2-5
d_gene: -
abundance: -
v_gene: TRBV6-2/TRBV6-3
CDR3nt: TGTGCCAGCAGTTACTATCTGGGTAATAACCAAGAGACCCAGTACTTC
CDR3aa: CASSYYLGNNQETQYF